This T cell receptor (beta chain) originates from a study of blood T cell repertoires in COVID-19 (dated by TCRdb to about 2020). As for the study more broadly: Samples from collaborators originated in the United States, Italy and Spain and spanned both the acute and convalescent phases of COVID-19. The material from the prospective study consisted of cDNA or gDNA derived from T cells, B-cell-depleted T cells, or PBMCs. A freely available public database, intended as a resource for researchers studying the immune response to SARS-CoV-2, is where the repertoires were released. Deeply sampled blood TCRbeta repertoires from subjects exposed to, actively infected with, or recovered from COVID-19 were included in the dataset. Samples came from the ongoing ImmuneRACE study (first 160 participants) plus 1,254 subjects from 6 global collaborators. Where available, HLA class I and class II types were taken from metadata supplied by the sample provider and were not determined by assay-based typing. Nearly every sample came with metadata listing a de-identified subject ID, COVID-19 status, age in years and sex. The paper's findings and limits, for the study overall: Clinical and demographic metadata were provided uncurated, with the amount varying by source and participant.

CDR1 is given as MNHEY and CDR2 as SMNVEV, both from the germline V gene (reference sequence). The cysteine opens and the phenylalanine closes a CDR3 of 14 amino acids. Of the read, only the CDR3 DNA is kept; its 42 bases are in frame from base 1. The germline ends are 11 bases apart after V is trimmed by 2 bases and J by 3 bases. The collaborating institutions used their own protocols to collect whole blood in K2EDTA tubes. Collaborator samples were shipped for TCRbeta analysis as frozen whole blood, isolated PBMCs, or DNA extracted from either sample type. With regard to this clone: The antigen this receptor binds is unknown. One base away there is no much larger clone; base qualities are not given.

The immunoSEQ Assay, a bias-controlled multiplex PCR, was used to amplify TCRbeta CDR3 regions from genomic DNA. The study's processing was this. The number of nucleated cells in each sample was estimated by amplification of reference gene primers within the assay. To quantify the absolute abundance of each unique TCRbeta CDR3 rearrangement, sequence reads were collapsed and filtered. Productive Simpson clonality was computed per sample as the square root of Simpson's diversity index over productive rearrangements. The table comes from immuneACCESS by way of TCRdb, which keeps in-frame sequences with V and J called. Part of the clones is missing from these tables; in studies checked, under half for an unresolved V gene and the rest for unknown reasons. V, J and clone size were drawn from that table, and D and trimming were deduced from the DNA. The sample table holds approximately 130,000 clones, of which around four fifths were seen once. The ten largest clones take up around 13% of the sample.

Specimen: peripheral blood. This clonotype originated in a human donor in a cohort sampled during active COVID-19. The rearrangement combines TRBV27 with TRBJ2-7; TRBD2 is a possible D gene, resting on 7 matching bases. DNA sequence: TGTGCCAGCAGTTTAGGGGGGGCTGGCTACGAGCAGTACTTC. Translated, it reads CASSLGGAGYEQYF.